The present T cell receptor (beta chain) was sequenced within a study of molecular identifiers for immune sequencing clone quantification. TCRdb independently ran MiXCR on the PCR reads; one entry per CDR3 protein. The sample lists approximately 550,000 distinct CDR3 sequences; 25% were seen once. The length of the CDR3 is 11 residues. Trimming took 6 bases from V and 1 from J, leaving 6 bases between them. Per germline, CDR1 DFQATT and CDR2 SNEGSKA (reference sequence). The sequence was collected from a human donor in good health. Some libraries in this study had Jurkat cell RNA spiked in. Sequenced sample: naive CD8+ T cells from blood, with Jurkat cell RNA spiked in. Subset specified: FACS-sorted CD8+CD4-CCR7+CD45RA+ naive T cells. V gene TRBV20-1 combines with J gene TRBJ1-2; no firm D call. CDR3: CSAERNYGYTF. CDR3 bases: TGCAGTGCGGAACGTAACTATGGCTACACCTTC.